The next 31 T cell receptor beta chains were all read from a single sample in a study of CD8+CD57+ T cells in acquired aplastic anemia. Profiling that covered TCR beta VDJ and CDR3 relied on genomic DNA as its template. Each CDR3 protein gets one entry after TCRdb re-called the reads with MiXCR. The table records under 200,000 distinct CDR3 sequences, over 40% of them present only once. Sequenced patients had shown CD8+CD57+ cell expansion by flow cytometry. The sequencing sample was made of sorted CD4+, CD8+, or CD8+CD57+ T cells (not recorded which) from PBMCs. These receptors came from a human donor with aplastic anemia.

V gene TRBV25-1 combines with J gene TRBJ2-5; D possibly uses TRBD1 or TRBD2 (5 bases each). Per germline, CDR1 MGHDK and CDR2 SYGVNS. This CDR3 comprises 14 residues. The CDR3 region has the DNA TGTGCTAGGGACCGCGTGGCTAGTTTGGAGACCCAGTACTTC. This encodes CARDRVASLETQYF.

This clonotype showed up many times. The chain recombines TRBV9 with TRBJ2-7; D is unclear. V lost 6 bases and J lost 0, with 10 bases in between. The length of the CDR3 is 13 residues. Germline CDR1 is SGDLS and CDR2 is YYNGEE. The CDR3 DNA follows: TGTGCCAGCAAGCAGGTTATCTCCTACGAGCAGTACGTC. It codes for CASKQVISYEQYV.

Many counts were recorded for this clonotype. This chain links TRBV19 with TRBJ2-1; D gene uncertain. Per the germline V gene, CDR1 is LNHDA and CDR2 is SQIVND (reference sequence). This CDR3 has 12 amino acids. V lost 1 base to trimming and J lost 9 bases, with 7 bases between them. The CDR3 DNA follows: TGTGCCAGTAGTATAGGGGCATTTGAGCAGTTCTTC. Encoded protein: CASSIGAFEQFF.

At least ten counts were recorded for this clonotype. The CDR3 DNA reads as TGCAGTGCTAACGCCAGGGAGAGTGGAAACACCATATATTTT. As protein: CSANARESGNTIYF. The chain carries TRBV20-1 and TRBJ1-3; D may be TRBD1 (5 bases). With 4 bases removed from V and 3 bases from J, the gap between germline ends came to 13 bases. The germline gives CDR1 DFQATT, CDR2 SNEGSKA (reference sequence). This CDR3 is built from 14 residues.

The CDR3 reads CASSYGIVQGANEQYF. The CDR3 nucleotides are TGTGCCAGCAGTTACGGGATTGTCCAGGGGGCCAACGAGCAGTACTTC. J is TRBJ2-7 and V is TRBV6-5; TRBD1 aligns across 8 bases. CDR1 and CDR2 from the germline V gene are MNHEY and SVGAGI. Unmatched junction bases numbered 11, after V lost 2 bases and J lost 5 bases. This CDR3 region has 16 residues.

On this clonotype: A much larger clone differs from this one at a single base, so this may be a read error. The CDR3 protein is CASRRRVSSGNTIYF. The CDR3 DNA follows: TGTGCCAGCAGGAGACGGGTTAGCTCTGGAAACACCATATATTTT. This sequence joins TRBV12-3 or TRBV12-4 and TRBJ1-3; D not certain. The CDR3 consists of 15 residues. V shed 6 bases and J shed 0 bases, with 12 bases lying between them.

The V and J genes are TRBV24-1 and TRBJ2-3, with D perhaps matching TRBD2 (6 bases). The CDR3 covers 13 residues. The V end lost 7 bases, the J end lost 3 bases, and 10 bases lay between the germline ends. Looked up from germline, CDR1 is KGHDR and CDR2 is SFDVKD. As DNA, the CDR3 is TGTGCCACCAGCGGGAGTTTGACAGATACGCAGTATTTT. Encoded protein: CATSGSLTDTQYF.

This clonotype showed up many times. This rearrangement joins TRBV7-7 to TRBJ2-2, with a weak D call TRBD1 (5 bases). Germline V lookup: CDR1 SSHAT, CDR2 FNYEAQ (reference sequence). Trimming took 1 base from V and 2 from J, leaving 8 bases between them. This CDR3 region has 15 residues. The CDR3 here is CASSLGQINTGELFF. Written as DNA, the CDR3 is TGTGCCAGCAGCTTAGGACAGATAAACACCGGGGAGCTGTTTTTT.

There are many counts of this clonotype. The chain combines TRBV20-1 with TRBJ2-3, with TRBD2 matching over 7 bases. CDR3 length: 15 amino acids. Germline lookup yields CDR1 DFQATT and CDR2 SNEGSKA (reference sequence). Trimming at V came to 6 bases and at J to 0 bases, leaving 9 bases not matched to a gene. CDR3 loop: CSARPTSRSTDTQYF. The CDR3 region has the DNA TGCAGTGCCCGGCCGACTAGCAGGAGCACAGATACGCAGTATTTT.

The chain recombines TRBV10-3 with TRBJ2-7; the match to TRBD2 covers 7 bases. Germline V CDR1 and CDR2: ENHRY, SYGVKD. CDR3 length: 14 amino acids. V trimming: 6 bases; J trimming: 2 bases; junction bases outside the gene matches: 7. CDR3 sequence: CAISKGGGAYEQYV. The DNA of the CDR3 is TGTGCCATCAGCAAAGGCGGGGGTGCCTACGAGCAGTACGTC.

As concerns this clonotype: This may come from a read error, since a much larger clone is one base off. The CDR3 sequence is CASSLYRGPGQPQRF. The CDR3 DNA reads TGTGCCAGCAGTCTCTACAGGGGGCCGGGGCAGCCCCAGCGTTTT. V gene TRBV12-3 or TRBV12-4 combines with J gene TRBJ1-5; 9 bases fit TRBD1. The CDR3 spans 15 residues.

Ten or more counts support this clonotype. The genes are TRBV10-3 and TRBJ2-1; no definite D call. This CDR3 contains 14 residues. V dropped 0 bases and J dropped 5 bases, with 8 bases sitting between them. In germline, CDR1 is ENHRY, CDR2 SYGVKD. The chain's CDR3 is CAISESYSNNEQFF. In nucleotides, the CDR3 is TGTGCCATCAGTGAGTCTTACAGCAACAATGAGCAGTTCTTC.

Concerning this clonotype itself: At one boundary the junction diverges from the germline segment, which might be a read error. The rearrangement joins TRBV19 to TRBJ2-4; D could derive from TRBD1 or TRBD2 (6 bases each). This CDR3 region has 17 residues. Germline V gene lookup returns CDR1 LNHDA and CDR2 SQIVND (reference sequence). For the CDR3, the DNA is TGTGCCGGTAGTAGGGGAACAGGGAGGTCGGGCAAAAACATTCAGTACTTC. Protein: CAGSRGTGRSGKNIQYF.

CDR3 region: CASSIAGDPDYEQYF. In DNA form, the CDR3 reads TGTGCCAGTAGTATAGCAGGGGACCCAGACTACGAGCAGTACTTC. This sequence joins TRBV19 and TRBJ2-7, with D tentatively TRBD1 (6 bases). The CDR3 runs to 15 residues. V was pared by 1 base and J by 3 bases, with 13 bases between. Germline CDR1 LNHDA, CDR2 SQIVND (reference sequence).

This clonotype was observed many times. The chain employs TRBV10-3 and TRBJ1-2; no clear D gene. Per germline, CDR1 ENHRY and CDR2 SYGVKD. The CDR3 extends over 14 amino acids. Trimming took 3 bases from V and 3 from J, leaving 11 bases between them. The CDR3 nucleotides read TGTGCCATCAGTGACCGCGGAAACGACTATGGCTACACCTTC. Encoded protein: CAISDRGNDYGYTF.

This clonotype has a single count. Just one base apart from a much larger clone, this may be a read error. The rearrangement links TRBV5-1 to TRBJ1-3; 7 bases fit TRBD1. The germline V gene has CDR1 SGHRS and CDR2 YFSETQ. The CDR3 spans 15 residues. CDR3 nucleotides: TGCGCCGGCAGCTCGACAGGGATGACTGGAAACACCATATATTTT. Amino acid sequence: CAGSSTGMTGNTIYF.

This chain connects TRBV5-1 to TRBJ1-2; D gene ambiguous. V was shortened by 4 bases and J by 8 bases, with 18 bases between the two germline ends. The CDR3 contains 14 residues. The germline gives CDR1 SGHRS, CDR2 YFSETQ. The CDR3 sequence: CASSPVDPQGGYTF. The DNA of the CDR3 is TGCGCCAGCAGCCCGGTCGACCCTCAAGGAGGCTACACCTTC. Supplemented by reference TRBV5-1 and TRBJ1-2, the full variable domain reads KAGVTQTPRYLIKTRGQQVTLSCSPISGHRSVSWYQQTPGQGLQFLFEYFSETQRNKGNFPGRFSGRQFSNSRSEMNVSTLELGDSALYLCASSPVDPQGGYTFGSGTRLTVV.

As for this clonotype: Lacking the conserved final phenylalanine or tryptophan, this CDR3 likely reflects a read error. The V and J genes are TRBV24-1 and TRBJ2-3; TRBD1 matches at 8 bases. The CDR3 contains 16 residues. With V trimmed by 3 bases and J by 5 bases, 9 bases remained unmatched. Germline CDR1 and CDR2: KGHDR and SFDVKD. CDR3 protein: CATSDPGQAVVDTQYL. CDR3 DNA: TGTGCCACCAGTGATCCGGGACAGGCTGTAGTAGATACGCAGTATCTT.

Remarks on this clonotype: Just one base apart from a much larger clone, this may be a read error. The chain couples TRBV12-3 or TRBV12-4 to TRBJ1-1, with D possibly TRBD1 on 5 matching bases. V lost 5 bases and J lost 0, with 7 bases in between. The CDR3 is made up of 13 amino acids. The DNA for the CDR3 is TGTGCCAGCAGTCTACAGGTGAACACTGAAGCTTTCTTT. Encoded protein: CASSLQVNTEAFF.

J is TRBJ1-3 and V is TRBV5-1, with D possibly being TRBD1 (5 bases). The CDR3 covers 17 residues. The germline V gene encodes CDR1 SGHRS and CDR2 YFSETQ. With 0 bases removed from V and 0 bases from J, the gap between germline ends came to 13 bases. This chain's CDR3 is CASSLVGRDVSGNTIYF. The CDR3 DNA sequence: TGCGCCAGCAGCTTGGTTGGACGGGACGTCTCTGGAAACACCATATATTTT.

The J gene is TRBJ2-5, the V gene TRBV6-1, with 11 bases matching TRBD2. The CDR3 runs to 16 residues. Losses at the gene ends were 6 bases for V and 4 bases for J; bases not matched to a gene: 10. Germline lookup yields CDR1 MNHNS and CDR2 SASEGT. CDR3 sequence (DNA): TGTGCCAGCAGCCAGACCCTAGCGGGGGGTATAGAGACCCAGTACTTC. Its translation: CASSQTLAGGIETQYF.

The chain is built from TRBV2 and TRBJ1-2, with D tentatively TRBD1 (6 bases). This CDR3 spans 15 amino acids. The germline gives CDR1 SNHLY, CDR2 FYNNEI. The V end lost 8 bases, the J end lost 4 bases, and 20 bases lay between the germline ends. The CDR3 sequence: CASPWGGTVAYGYTF. The CDR3, as DNA: TGTGCCAGCCCGTGGGGGGGCACCGTTGCCTATGGCTACACCTTC.

As regards this clonotype: Since no conserved phenylalanine or tryptophan closes the CDR3, a read error is the likely cause. The chain recombines TRBV10-3 with TRBJ2-3; D is undetermined. Germline CDR1 ENHRY, CDR2 SYGVKD. V lost 2 bases to trimming and J lost 4 bases, with 13 bases between them. The CDR3 has 15 residues. CDR3 residues: CAISETCGIADTQYL. The CDR3 bases are TGTGCCATCAGTGAGACTTGTGGTATCGCAGATACGCAGTATCTT.

CDR3 nucleotide sequence: TGTGCCAGCAGCCGAGGACGGCAAGAGACCCAGTACTTC. This codes for CASSRGRQETQYF. The rearrangement uses TRBV7-6 and TRBJ2-5; D uncertain. The V and J ends lost 5 bases and 2 bases respectively, with 9 bases between them. This CDR3 has 13 amino acids. CDR1 SGHVS and CDR2 FNYEAQ come from the germline V gene.

This clonotype was seen many times. This rearrangement joins TRBV5-1 to TRBJ2-2; D is ambiguous. The CDR3 sequence is 13 residues long. Germline values: CDR1 SGHRS, CDR2 YFSETQ. Trimming shortened V by 0 bases and J by 5 bases, and 5 bases separated the two germline ends. The CDR3 reads CASSLGVTGELFF. The CDR3 DNA is TGCGCCAGCAGCTTGGGGGTTACCGGGGAGCTGTTTTTT. Together with reference TRBV5-1 and TRBJ2-2, the CDR3 gives the full variable domain: KAGVTQTPRYLIKTRGQQVTLSCSPISGHRSVSWYQQTPGQGLQFLFEYFSETQRNKGNFPGRFSGRQFSNSRSEMNVSTLELGDSALYLCASSLGVTGELFFGEGSRLTVL.

The rearrangement links TRBV2 to TRBJ1-5; unclear D gene. This CDR3 region has 11 residues. The ends were cut back, 6 bases at V and 5 bases at J, with 5 bases in the middle. Germline loops: CDR1 SNHLY, CDR2 FYNNEI. The CDR3 coding sequence is TGTGCCAGCAGGGTGGATCAGCCCCAGCATTTT. Its translation: CASRVDQPQHF.

This clonotype was counted between two and nine times. The chain has TRBV29-1 and TRBJ2-7; no clear D gene. CDR1 SQVTM and CDR2 ANQGSEA come from the germline V gene. The V end lost 3 bases, the J end lost 1 base, and 7 bases lay between the germline ends. The CDR3 covers 12 residues. CDR3 in amino acids: CSVEGRSYEQYF. The CDR3 region has the DNA TGCAGCGTTGAGGGCCGTTCCTACGAGCAGTACTTC.

Ten or more counts support this clonotype. The rearrangement links TRBV5-1 to TRBJ1-4; D gene unclear. The CDR3 extends over 16 amino acids. V lost 4 bases, J lost 0 bases, and 13 bases lay in between. CDR1 and CDR2 from the germline V gene are SGHRS and YFSETQ. CDR3 DNA: TGCGCCAGCAGCCCCGGATGGGTTGCAACTAATGAAAAACTGTTTTTT. Translation: CASSPGWVATNEKLFF.

The chain joins TRBV19 to TRBJ2-5; D gene uncertain. TRBJ2-7 explains the end of the DNA better; the J call may be wrong. This CDR3 spans 13 amino acids. Germline CDR1 LNHDA, CDR2 SQIVND (reference sequence). The CDR3 region has the DNA TGTGCCAGTAGCCTCACACTGTCCTACGAGCAGTACTTC. Protein: CASSLTLSYEQYF.

This clonotype was picked up many times. The chain has TRBV20-1 and TRBJ2-2, with TRBD1 as a possible D gene (6 bases). This CDR3 region has 12 residues. V gave up 4 bases and J gave up 5 bases, with 8 bases separating them. Per germline, CDR1 DFQATT and CDR2 SNEGSKA (reference sequence). Here the CDR3 DNA reads TGCAGTGCTAAACAGGGAACCGGGGAGCTGTTTTTT. Its protein product is CSAKQGTGELFF.

The CDR3 loop reads CSAHRSGAGYGYTF. The CDR3 DNA is TGCAGTGCCCACCGATCAGGGGCAGGCTATGGCTACACCTTC. This rearrangement joins TRBV20-1 to TRBJ1-2; perhaps TRBD1 as D (6 bases). The CDR3 consists of 14 residues. From germline, CDR1 is DFQATT and CDR2 SNEGSKA (reference sequence). Trimming shortened V by 6 bases and J by 4 bases, and 18 bases separated the two germline ends.